This TCR beta chain was obtained from a study of T cell responses to AZD1222 COVID-19 vaccine. Of note for this clone: Its specificity is not known.

General observations from the study: Clonal diversity may have been underestimated in mostly white British donors. Repertoire collection took place solely once the T cell response had peaked.

Libraries were prepared by immunoSEQ multiplex PCR; TCRdb keeps only in-frame clonotypes and omits some of them. The sample holds 150,000 to 200,000 clones, 85% to 95% seen once. The clonotype originates from an adult in good health. The specimen comprised peripheral blood, sampled on day 0 of AZD1222 vaccination.

Here the CDR3 reads CASSLAGGSGYTF. The CDR3, as DNA: TGTGCCAGCAGCTTAGCGGGGGGGTCAGGCTACACCTTC. V usage is TRBV13 and J usage is TRBJ1-2, with D tentatively TRBD1 (5 bases). The CDR3 length is 13 residues. The germline CDR1 and CDR2 sequences are PRHDT and FYEKMQ (reference sequence). V was cut by 1 base and J by 8 bases, with 11 bases left in between.